This T cell receptor (beta chain) came from a study of CXCR3-negative and CXCR3-positive naive CD8 T cells. Findings and caveats of the study: The study found more hydrophobic TRB CDR3s in CXCR3-positive naive cells than in CXCR3-negative naive cells.

The authors prepared UMI-labeled TRB cDNA libraries by 5' RACE. TCRdb re-called the 5' RACE reads and shows each CDR3 protein once, DNA omitted. The sample totals 130,000 to 150,000 distinct CDR3 sequences; its top ten clones hold 0.25% to 0.3%. Germline CDR1 is SGHTA and CDR2 is FQGNSA. This CDR3 spans 14 amino acids. Details on this clonotype: What it binds is unknown.

The source is a human donor in good health. Some clones in this sample may be carry-over from other donors' samples. V is TRBV7-2 and J is TRBJ2-3. Material: naive CXCR3+ CD8+ T cells from blood. The subset here: CD45RO-CCR7+CD27+CD95- naive CD8+ T cells expressing CXCR3 (TNR3+). CDR3 sequence: CASSFLTSTDTQYF. The variable domain in full, completed from reference TRBV7-2 and TRBJ2-3, reads GAGVSQSPSNKVTEKGKDVELRCDPISGHTALYWYRQSLGQGLEFLIYFQGNSAPDKSGLPSDRFSAERTGGSVSTLTIQRTQQEDSAVYLCASSFLTSTDTQYFGPGTRLTVL.